These 29 T cell receptor beta chains share one sample of origin, sequenced in a study of T cell responses to AZD1222 COVID-19 vaccine. Some clones are missing from TCRdb's copy, which holds only in-frame ones; the method was immunoSEQ multiplex PCR. The table has under 150,000 clones, approximately 86% seen once. This specimen was peripheral blood, taken on day 0 of AZD1222 vaccination. These receptors were collected from an adult in good health.

This clone was found once. The chain joins TRBV3-1 (or the pseudogene TRBV3-2) to TRBJ1-5; the D is unclear. Between the trimmed V and J ends, which lost 5 bases and 5 bases, there was a span of 10 bases. Germline assignment: CDR1 LGHDT and CDR2 YNNKEL (reference sequence). CDR3 length equals 13 residues. The CDR3 loop is CASSSVGYQPQHF. The DNA of the CDR3 is TGTGCCAGCAGCTCCGTTGGTTATCAGCCCCAGCATTTT.

The rearrangement joins TRBV7-3 to TRBJ1-2; 8 bases line up with TRBD1. V shed 5 bases and J 0 bases; nucleotides not matched to a gene: 8. This CDR3 spans 16 amino acids. From germline, CDR1 is SGHTA and CDR2 FQGTGA. For the CDR3, the DNA is TGTGCCAGCAGCCTGGGGGGACAGGAAGCTAACTATGGCTACACCTTC. Translation gives CASSLGGQEANYGYTF.

As to this clone: A read error may be the cause here, since a much bigger clone is one base away. The chain uses TRBV3-1 (or the pseudogene TRBV3-2) and TRBJ2-1, with D hard to call. CDR1 LGHDT and CDR2 YNNKEL come from the germline V gene (reference sequence). This CDR3 has 11 residues. The ends were cut back, 1 base at V and 7 bases at J, with 2 bases in the middle. CDR3 coding DNA: TGTGCCAGCAGCCAAGCTAATGAGCAGTTCTTC. Protein: CASSQANEQFF.

The chain carries TRBV7-9 and TRBJ1-4, with a possible D match to TRBD1 (5 bases). V shed 5 bases and J shed 8 bases, with 15 bases lying between them. CDR3 length equals 14 residues. Germline V gene lookup returns CDR1 SEHNR and CDR2 FQNEAQ (reference sequence). The CDR3 DNA follows: TGTGCCAGCAGCCCCGGGACGGTAGGGGAAAAACTGTTTTTT. Its translation: CASSPGTVGEKLFF.

The rearrangement uses TRBV6-4 and TRBJ2-3, with 7 bases matching TRBD2. V lost 5 bases to trimming and J lost 5 bases; unmatched junction nucleotides: 7. The CDR3 is 14 residues long. The germline V gene encodes CDR1 MRHNA and CDR2 SNTAGT. The DNA of the CDR3 is TGTGCCAGCAGTCAGTGGGAGGGTGGAGATACGCAGTATTTT. Its protein product is CASSQWEGGDTQYF.

The chain couples TRBV30 to TRBJ1-5, with TRBD1 matching 7 bases. With 3 bases clipped from V and 7 bases from J, the junction kept 6 bases outside the gene matches. There are 13 residues in the CDR3. CDR1 and CDR2 from the germline V gene are GTSNPN and SVGIG (reference sequence). CDR3 nucleotides: TGTGCCTGGAGACAGGGGACTAACCAGCCCCAGCATTTT. Encoded protein: CAWRQGTNQPQHF.

CDR3 in amino acids: CASTLDLSNYGYTF. Written as DNA, the CDR3 is TGTGCCAGCACCTTAGACCTTTCAAACTATGGCTACACCTTC. The chain employs TRBV28 and TRBJ1-2; D not certain. CDR1 and CDR2 from the germline V gene are MDHEN and SYDVKM. Deletions cut 7 bases from V and 2 bases from J, with 14 bases between. The CDR3 sequence is 14 residues long.

The V gene is TRBV2, the J gene TRBJ2-3, with TRBD1 matching over 12 bases. The V and J ends lost 5 bases and 8 bases, in that order; junction bases with no gene match: 20. The CDR3 has 19 residues. CDR1 and CDR2 (germline): SNHLY, FYNNEI. The CDR3 reads CASSYLLTTYPGQGATQYF. In nucleotides, the CDR3 is TGTGCCAGCAGTTATCTGCTGACCACCTACCCGGGACAGGGGGCTACGCAGTATTTT.

The V call is TRBV5-4, the J call TRBJ2-3; possibly TRBD2 for D (6 bases). CDR1 is SGHNT, CDR2 YYREEE, per germline (reference sequence). CDR3 length: 15 amino acids. V was clipped by 4 bases and J by 1 base, with 13 bases between them. CDR3 amino acids: CASSPQAGRTDTQYF. The CDR3 coding sequence is TGTGCCAGCAGCCCCCAAGCGGGTCGCACAGATACGCAGTATTTT.

This clone was seen once. The chain combines TRBV19 with TRBJ1-1, with a tentative D call TRBD1 (5 bases). There are 12 residues in the CDR3. CDR1 is LNHDA, CDR2 SQIVND, per germline (reference sequence). The ends were cut back, 4 bases at V and 7 bases at J, with 10 bases in the middle. This CDR3 is CASSTGRIEAFF. The CDR3 bases are TGTGCCAGTAGTACAGGGAGGATTGAAGCTTTCTTT.

This sequence joins TRBV30 and TRBJ2-7; a weak D match, TRBD1 (5 bases). The CDR3 runs 18 residues. Germline CDR1 is GTSNPN and CDR2 is SVGIG (reference sequence). Trimming took 0 bases from V and 2 from J, leaving 23 bases between them. The CDR3 region is CAWSVFRQGSRIPYEQYF. CDR3 DNA sequence: TGTGCCTGGAGTGTATTTCGGCAGGGAAGTAGAATCCCCTACGAGCAGTACTTC.

The CDR3 loop is CAIRGANRDEQFF. DNA for the CDR3: TGTGCCATCAGGGGGGCCAACCGGGATGAGCAGTTCTTC. The chain has TRBV10-3 and TRBJ2-1, with a weak D call TRBD1 (6 bases). Trimming removed 6 bases from V and 8 bases from J, with 14 bases in between. CDR3 length: 13 amino acids. Looked up from germline, CDR1 is ENHRY and CDR2 is SYGVKD.

The chain recombines TRBV11-2 with TRBJ1-1, with D hard to call. Trimming cost V 3 bases and J 0 bases, with 5 bases left between them. Germline V gene lookup returns CDR1 SGHAT and CDR2 FQNNGV. The CDR3 runs to 13 residues. CDR3: CASSLAMNTEAFF. In nucleotides, the CDR3 is TGTGCCAGCAGCTTGGCTATGAACACTGAAGCTTTCTTT.

The DNA of the CDR3 is TGTGCCAGCAGCTTAGCTACAGAAGCTTTCTTT. Amino acids: CASSLATEAFF. V usage is TRBV11-2 and J usage is TRBJ1-1; D is undetermined. CDR3 length equals 11 residues. The germline V gene encodes CDR1 SGHAT and CDR2 FQNNGV. V was pared by 1 base and J by 8 bases, with 5 bases between.

The chain is built from TRBV7-6 and TRBJ2-3; 11 positions agree with TRBD2. The CDR3 contains 17 residues. Losses at the gene ends were 5 bases for V and 2 bases for J; bases not matched to a gene: 9. The germline V gene encodes CDR1 SGHVS and CDR2 FNYEAQ. The CDR3 DNA reads TGTGCCAGCAGCCGACGTAGCGGGAGGGCGTACACAGATACGCAGTATTTT. Translating it yields CASSRRSGRAYTDTQYF. Full variable domain (remainder filled in from reference TRBV7-6 and TRBJ2-3): GAGVSQSPRYKVTKRGQDVALRCDPISGHVSLYWYRQALGQGPEFLTYFNYEAQQDKSGLPNDRFSAERPEGSISTLTIQRTEQRDSAMYRCASSRRSGRAYTDTQYFGPGTRLTVL.

The V gene is TRBV14, the J gene TRBJ2-5; D unclear. V was cut by 1 base and J by 5 bases, with 2 bases left in between. In germline, CDR1 is SGHDN, CDR2 FVKESK. The CDR3 is made up of 11 amino acids. CDR3 nucleotide sequence: TGTGCCAGCAGCCAAGCGGAGACCCAGTACTTC. Encoded protein: CASSQAETQYF.

This sequence joins TRBV11-2 and TRBJ2-1, with D uncertain. Germline CDR1 reads SGHAT; CDR2 reads FQNNGV. The CDR3 totals 16 residues. V was trimmed by 1 base and J by 0 bases, leaving 10 bases between them. The CDR3 region is CASSLVGPPSYNEQFF. The DNA for the CDR3 is TGTGCCAGCAGCTTAGTGGGCCCCCCCTCCTACAATGAGCAGTTCTTC. The whole variable domain, filled in from reference TRBV11-2 and TRBJ2-1, reads EAGVAQSPRYKIIEKRQSVAFWCNPISGHATLYWYQQILGQGPKLLIQFQNNGVVDDSQLPKDRFSAERLKGVDSTLKIQPAKLEDSAVYLCASSLVGPPSYNEQFFGPGTRLTVL.

The chain carries TRBV7-9 and TRBJ2-7; D is possibly TRBD2 (6 bases). There are 17 residues in the CDR3. Germline CDR1 and CDR2: SEHNR and FQNEAQ (reference sequence). Trimming took 1 base from V and 0 from J, leaving 16 bases between them. The CDR3, as DNA: TGTGCCAGCAGCTTAGGAGGCCTAGCGCGTGACTCCTACGAGCAGTACTTC. Translating gives CASSLGGLARDSYEQYF.

This clone was seen once. The chain has TRBV11-3 and TRBJ2-3, with D perhaps matching TRBD2 (6 bases). The V gene lost 2 bases and the J gene lost 1 base, with 10 bases spanning the gap. The CDR3 is made up of 15 amino acids. Germline CDR1 SGHNT, CDR2 YENEEA. For the CDR3, the DNA is TGTGCCAGCAGCTTATCGAGACTAGGCACAGATACGCAGTATTTT. Translation gives CASSLSRLGTDTQYF.

V gene TRBV27 combines with J gene TRBJ1-2; 10 positions agree with TRBD1. V shed 3 bases and J 0 bases; nucleotides not matched to a gene: 7. This CDR3 spans 17 amino acids. Germline CDR1 is MNHEY and CDR2 is SMNVEV (reference sequence). This CDR3 reads CASSFRLTGGSNYGYTF. CDR3 coding DNA: TGTGCCAGCAGTTTCCGCCTGACAGGGGGCTCTAACTATGGCTACACCTTC.

This CDR3 is CSASLLRTGAYEQYF. The CDR3 DNA follows: TGCAGTGCTAGTCTCCTTCGGACAGGGGCCTACGAGCAGTACTTC. The rearrangement links TRBV20-1 to TRBJ2-7, with TRBD1 matching over 9 bases. The J segment lost 2 bases and the V segment lost 3 bases, leaving 8 bases of the junction unmatched. The germline gives CDR1 DFQATT, CDR2 SNEGSKA (reference sequence). CDR3 length: 15 amino acids.

The chain has TRBV29-1 and TRBJ2-2, with D perhaps TRBD2 (5 bases). Trimming shortened V by 7 bases and J by 3 bases, and 12 bases separated the two germline ends. Germline V CDR1 and CDR2: SQVTM, ANQGSEA. CDR3 length: 13 amino acids. The CDR3 sequence: CSAGGWDTGELFF. The CDR3 DNA reads TGCAGCGCAGGAGGATGGGACACCGGGGAGCTGTTTTTT.

The rearrangement links TRBV3-1 (or the pseudogene TRBV3-2) to TRBJ2-5; 9 bases line up with TRBD2. CDR3 size: 17 residues. Looked up from germline, CDR1 is LGHDT and CDR2 is YNNKEL (reference sequence). J lost 2 bases, V lost 0 bases, and 7 bases had no gene match. CDR3 protein: CASSQEGTLAGQETQYF. CDR3 DNA sequence: TGTGCCAGCAGCCAAGAGGGGACCCTAGCGGGGCAAGAGACCCAGTACTTC.

This chain connects TRBV5-1 to TRBJ1-1; D uncertain. This CDR3 region has 11 residues. In germline, CDR1 is SGHRS, CDR2 YFSETQ. Trimming shortened V by 5 bases and J by 0 bases, and 2 bases separated the two germline ends. The CDR3 here is CASRMNTEAFF. For the CDR3, the DNA is TGCGCCAGCAGAATGAACACTGAAGCTTTCTTT.

The chain joins TRBV7-2 to TRBJ2-3; D might be TRBD1 or TRBD2, each matching 5 bases. Germline V CDR1 and CDR2: SGHTA, FQGNSA. The CDR3 loop spans 15 amino acids. Deletions cut 5 bases from V and 6 bases from J, with 18 bases between. CDR3 DNA sequence: TGTGCCAGCAGCCTAAGCGGTCGGGGCGGGGATACGCAGTATTTT. This sequence encodes CASSLSGRGGDTQYF.

The chain joins TRBV7-9 to TRBJ2-1; no clear D gene. Germline assignment: CDR1 SEHNR and CDR2 FQNEAQ (reference sequence). The CDR3 has 15 residues. Trimming stripped 7 bases from V and 7 bases from J, with 20 bases between. CDR3 loop: CASTPLDGRPNEQFF. The CDR3 region has the DNA TGTGCCAGCACACCCCTCGATGGACGCCCGAATGAGCAGTTCTTC.

The chain employs TRBV11-2 and TRBJ2-3; D not resolved. Trimming removed 3 bases at V and 1 base at J, with 11 bases between. Germline loops: CDR1 SGHAT, CDR2 FQNNGV. The CDR3 contains 15 residues. CDR3 sequence: CASSFRVSGTDTQYF. CDR3 DNA sequence: TGTGCCAGCAGCTTCAGAGTAAGCGGCACAGATACGCAGTATTTT. The variable domain in full, with the rest retrieved from reference TRBV11-2 and TRBJ2-3, is EAGVAQSPRYKIIEKRQSVAFWCNPISGHATLYWYQQILGQGPKLLIQFQNNGVVDDSQLPKDRFSAERLKGVDSTLKIQPAKLEDSAVYLCASSFRVSGTDTQYFGPGTRLTVL.

The chain carries TRBV30 and TRBJ2-1; 9 bases map to TRBD1. This CDR3 comprises 15 residues. V shed 2 bases and J 0 bases; nucleotides not matched to a gene: 2. Germline-derived CDR1 and CDR2 are GTSNPN and SVGIG (reference sequence). This chain's CDR3 is CAWSRDRVSYNEQFF. DNA for the CDR3: TGTGCCTGGAGTAGGGACAGGGTCTCCTACAATGAGCAGTTCTTC.

The J gene is TRBJ2-1, the V gene TRBV5-1; 13 bases fit TRBD2. The CDR3 loop spans 12 amino acids. Germline V gives CDR1 SGHRS, CDR2 YFSETQ. V was clipped by 7 bases and J by 9 bases; unmatched bases: 1. The CDR3 sequence is CASRTSGSEQFF. CDR3 nucleotide sequence: TGCGCCAGCCGGACTAGCGGGAGTGAGCAGTTCTTC.